Listed below are T cell receptor beta chains from one sample, sequenced in a study of response to subunit inactivated influenza vaccine. TCRdb re-called the RT-PCR reads through MiXCR, storing one row per CDR3 protein. The profile shows 500,000 to 600,000 distinct CDR3 sequences, approximately 17% of them singletons. This material consisted of CD4+ T cells sorted from PBMCs, taken roughly 24 months after vaccination. The source is a man between 50 and 69 years old who received an inactivated influenza vaccine. The CDR3 runs from the conserved cysteine through the conserved F or W. The D gene is left open where the match is weak. Some rows mark clone size as missing; the rest say once, few, many or name a class of expanded clone.

J: TRBJ2-1
size: few
V: TRBV7-6
D: -
DNA: TGTGCCAGCAGCCTATCGGGGGGCCTCAATGAGCAGTTCTTC
CDR3: CASSLSGGLNEQFF

J: TRBJ2-5
size: few
V: TRBV29-1
D: -
DNA: TGCAGCGTTGACTGGGGCGCTGGGGGAGAGACCCAGTACTTC
CDR3: CSVDWGAGGETQYF

J: TRBJ1-2
size: few
V: TRBV7-9
D: TRBD1
DNA: TGTGCCAGCAGCAACCCGACAGGGTACCACTATGGCTACACCTTC
CDR3: CASSNPTGYHYGYTF

J: TRBJ1-2
size: -
V: TRBV5-5
D: -
DNA: TGTGCCAGCAGCCAACAGGGATTCTATGGCTACACCTTC
CDR3: CASSQQGFYGYTF

J: TRBJ2-7
size: few
V: TRBV2
D: -
DNA: TGTGCCAGCGCAGGGGCTACTGACTACGAGCAGTACTTC
CDR3: CASAGATDYEQYF

J: TRBJ2-2
size: few
V: TRBV12-3/TRBV12-4
D: -
DNA: TGTGCCAGCAGTTTAGGACAGCGAGCCGGGGAGCTGTTTTTT
CDR3: CASSLGQRAGELFF

J: TRBJ1-5
size: few
V: TRBV12-3/TRBV12-4
D: -
DNA: TGTGCCAGCATAAAGGGTGGGGGCAATCAGCCCCAGCATTTT
CDR3: CASIKGGGNQPQHF

J: TRBJ1-1
size: -
V: TRBV20-1
D: -
DNA: TGCAGTGCTATCCCGGACTGGAACACTGAAGCTTTCTTT
CDR3: CSAIPDWNTEAFF

J: TRBJ1-2
size: few
V: TRBV7-2
D: -
DNA: TGTGCCAGCAGCCAGCGACAGTACCCTTCGGATGGCTACACCTTC
CDR3: CASSQRQYPSDGYTF

J: TRBJ2-4
size: few
V: TRBV3-1
D: -
DNA: TGTGCCAGCAGCCAGAAGGGGACCAAAAACATTCAGTACTTC
CDR3: CASSQKGTKNIQYF

J: TRBJ2-4
size: -
V: TRBV15
D: -
DNA: TGTGCCACCAGCAGAGATCCCCAGGCCATTCAGTACTTC
CDR3: CATSRDPQAIQYF

J: TRBJ2-7
size: -
V: TRBV20-1
D: -
DNA: TGCAGTGCTCAAGGGGCTAGCTACGAGCAGTACTTC
CDR3: CSAQGASYEQYF

J: TRBJ2-1
size: many
V: TRBV18
D: -
DNA: TGTGCCAGCTCACTCAGGAGCGACACCTACAATGAGCAGTTCTTC
CDR3: CASSLRSDTYNEQFF

J: TRBJ2-5
size: -
V: TRBV7-2
D: TRBD2
DNA: TGTGCCAGCAGCACCCGGGGGGTCGGAGAGACCCAGTACTTC
CDR3: CASSTRGVGETQYF

J: TRBJ2-7
size: few
V: TRBV7-2
D: TRBD1
DNA: TGTGCCAGCAGCGGGGACAGGGGGCAGTTCGAGCAGTACTTC
CDR3: CASSGDRGQFEQYF

J: TRBJ1-2
size: -
V: TRBV6-1
D: -
DNA: TGTGCCAGCAGTGAAGATGGAGGAGTCTATGGCTACACCTTC
CDR3: CASSEDGGVYGYTF

J: TRBJ1-1
size: few
V: TRBV20-1
D: -
DNA: TGCAGTGCCGGCCACCCACGGGTCGTGAACACTGAAGCTTTCTTT
CDR3: CSAGHPRVVNTEAFF

J: TRBJ1-1
size: few
V: TRBV7-2
D: -
DNA: TGTGCCAGCAGCCTTGATATCATGAACACTGAAGCTTTCTTT
CDR3: CASSLDIMNTEAFF

J: TRBJ2-3
size: -
V: TRBV5-1
D: -
DNA: TGCGCCAGCAGCTTGAAGCGGGACATCACAGATACGCAGTATTTT
CDR3: CASSLKRDITDTQYF

J: TRBJ1-2
size: -
V: TRBV20-1
D: TRBD1
DNA: TGCAGTGCTAGAGAAGGGACAGGGGTTAACTATGGCTACACCTTC
CDR3: CSAREGTGVNYGYTF

J: TRBJ1-2
size: few
V: TRBV24-1
D: -
DNA: TGTGCCACCAGTGATTCTTCCTATGGCTACACCTTC
CDR3: CATSDSSYGYTF

J: TRBJ2-7
size: -
V: TRBV4-3
D: -
DNA: TGCGCCAGCAGCCAAGGGCACACGGGGACCTACGAGCAGTACTTC
CDR3: CASSQGHTGTYEQYF

J: TRBJ1-2
size: -
V: TRBV11-2
D: TRBD1
DNA: TGTGCCAGCAGCTTATTCCGCCTACTCTCAGGGGGCTCGGATAGTGGCTACACCTTC
CDR3: CASSLFRLLSGGSDSGYTF

J: TRBJ1-2
size: few
V: TRBV29-1
D: -
DNA: TGCAGCGTTGTAGCGCTTTATGGCTACACCTTC
CDR3: CSVVALYGYTF

J: TRBJ2-7
size: few
V: TRBV12-3/TRBV12-4
D: -
DNA: TGTGCCAGCAGCCCCCTTGGGGAATCTTCCTACGAGCAGTACTTC
CDR3: CASSPLGESSYEQYF

J: TRBJ2-5
size: -
V: TRBV7-9
D: -
DNA: TGTGCCAGCAGCTTAGGGGGACGCCCCCCAGAGACCCAGTACTTC
CDR3: CASSLGGRPPETQYF

J: TRBJ2-1
size: -
V: TRBV3-1
D: -
DNA: TGTGCCAGCAGCCAAGAACCTAGCGCCTCCCACAATGAGCAGTTCTTC
CDR3: CASSQEPSASHNEQFF